This is a list of T cell receptor beta chains from one sample in a study of cytomegalovirus exposure and HLA in healthy donors. Some clones are missing from TCRdb's copy, which holds only in-frame ones; the method was immunoSEQ multiplex PCR. The sample includes about 250,000 clones, under 80% seen only once; the top ten take around 2%. The material sequenced was PBMCs. These receptors were taken from a female donor in good health and CMV-seronegative. CDR3s leave out the opening cysteine and the closing phenylalanine or tryptophan.

v_call cdr3_aa
TRBV27 ASSLLPIRGRSNYGYT
TRBV13 ASSSDYGYT
TRBV2 ASRKGRLAGGVGYGYT
TRBV2 ARRTSADEQY
TRBV28 ASSSLIVPDTQY
TRBV29-1 SVVFGTGTGGHTEAF
TRBV18 ASSNYTWATGELF
TRBV5-6 ASSLDGGYYNEQF
TRBV9 ASSPQLAGVYNEQF
TRBV19 ASSIGADYEQY
TRBV5-1 ASSLGGTSPYEQY
TRBV14 ASSQVWTSGSFADTQY
TRBV11-3 ASSAGLGRGTDTQY
TRBV27 ASARWPRAKQPQH
TRBV14 ASSQFEFTGYT
TRBV29-1 STRDSYEQY
TRBV18 ASSPPDRVGTEAF
TRBV9 ASSVGGPGVSGNTIY
TRBV4-1 ASSPRQGSTYEQY
TRBV28 ASSLAGLVNEQF
TRBV6-5 ASRRIQGNEAF
TRBV6-5 ASSYDRGQGNQPQH
TRBV27 ASSSRDRVHSPLH
TRBV6-5 ASTSRGAVSEQY
TRBV28 ASRVGSSYEQY
TRBV7-9 ASSSPYRGGYT
TRBV6-1 ASSASAGGPGTQY
TRBV5-4 ASSLDVGYEQY
TRBV21-1 ASSKASVTSGSHYNEQF
TRBV6-5 ASTAGRFGNTIY
TRBV6-5 ASSWGQPRETQY
TRBV27 ASTGLAGVGEQF
TRBV19 ASSISGASYEQY
TRBV19 ASSPRSSGRASEQY
TRBV30 AWSPAGGGYGYT
TRBV2 ASNGRGSNQPQH
TRBV5-6 ASSFPFGGTEAF
TRBV27 ASSSFRGGASNTGELF
TRBV11-2 ASSARGAEAF
TRBV5-1 ASAWDGGFPGEQY
TRBV5-4 ASSFISQGSPLH
TRBV27 ASSFLAGNTDTQY
TRBV29-1 SVDGVTDTQY
TRBV28 ASSLASGRSYEQY